This passage covers 15 T cell receptor beta chains from one sample sequenced in a study of CD8+ T cells in alopecia areata (dated by TCRdb to between 2018 and 2020). Library prep was done by the immunoSEQ multiplex PCR assay. RNA was extracted from all samples and reverse transcribed into cDNA as template for TCR sequencing. TCRdb holds this immuneACCESS table with in-frame rearrangements only. Some clones are missing; in checked studies, unresolved V genes explain under half, and the rest has no known cause. The sample table holds about 140,000 clones, of which approximately 50% were seen once. The ten top clones hold around 1% of the sample. Taken with the paper, the label for time point translates to: baseline before oral tofacitinib. Sequences were derived from CD4+ T cells sorted from blood, sampled at week 0. Receptor source: a human donor with alopecia areata.

This clone was observed once. The V gene is TRBV4-2, the J gene TRBJ2-7, with a weak D call TRBD1 (6 bases). There are 15 residues in the CDR3. The V and J ends lost 3 bases and 4 bases respectively, with 16 bases between them. Germline CDR1 reads LGHNA; CDR2 reads YNFKEQ. Here the CDR3 reads CASSQNRASGYEQYF. The CDR3 nucleotides are TGTGCCAGCAGCCAGAACAGGGCTTCAGGGTACGAGCAGTACTTC.

This clone was counted only a few times. This sequence joins TRBV29-1 and TRBJ1-1, with unresolved D. Trimming took off 8 bases at V and 6 bases at J, with 7 bases between the two ends. The length of the CDR3 is 9 residues. CDR1 is SQVTM and CDR2 is ANQGSEA in the germline V gene. The CDR3 loop reads CSQGPEAFF. DNA of the CDR3: TGCAGCCAAGGGCCTGAAGCTTTCTTT.

As DNA, the CDR3 is TGTGCCAGTAGCCCCGGCAGTTTCGGTAACTATGGCTACACCTTC. Translated, it gives CASSPGSFGNYGYTF. V gene TRBV19 combines with J gene TRBJ1-2; no reliable D call. The CDR3 loop spans 15 amino acids. Germline values: CDR1 LNHDA, CDR2 SQIVND (reference sequence). Trimming shortened V by 6 bases and J by 1 base, and 15 bases separated the two germline ends.

The chain links TRBV29-1 to TRBJ1-5, with 8 bases matching TRBD1. The CDR3 extends over 15 amino acids. The germline CDR1 and CDR2 sequences are SQVTM and ANQGSEA. V was pared by 8 bases and J by 6 bases, with 15 bases of the junction left unmatched. The CDR3, as DNA: TGCAGCCCCATCCCCTCGACAGGGGTAAGTCAGCCCCAGCATTTT. Protein: CSPIPSTGVSQPQHF.

DNA for the CDR3: TGTGCCATCAGTGGGGACCCTACCTACGAGCAGTACTTC. Protein: CAISGDPTYEQYF. The chain is built from TRBV10-3 and TRBJ2-7; D may match TRBD1 or TRBD2 (5 bases each). CDR3 length equals 13 residues. V lost 4 bases, J lost 2 bases, and 9 bases lay in between. Germline V lookup: CDR1 ENHRY, CDR2 SYGVKD.

This chain links TRBV6-5 with TRBJ1-5; weak D call: TRBD1 (6 bases). CDR3 length equals 14 residues. The germline V and J ends were trimmed by 5 bases and 1 base, with 9 bases remaining between them. CDR1 MNHEY and CDR2 SVGAGI come from the germline V gene. The CDR3 DNA is TGTGCCAGCAGTAACAGGGAAAGCAATCAGCCCCAGCATTTT. Amino acids: CASSNRESNQPQHF.

This clone was counted a few times. The chain employs TRBV27 and TRBJ2-1; no definite D call. Deletions cut 3 bases from V and 5 bases from J, with 14 bases between. The CDR3 is 15 residues long. Germline V gene data show CDR1 as MNHEY and CDR2 as SMNVEV (reference sequence). The CDR3, as DNA: TGTGCCAGCAGTTTCTTGGTCGGGTTCAACAATGAGCAGTTCTTC. It yields the protein CASSFLVGFNNEQFF.

The rearrangement uses TRBV30 and TRBJ1-1; possibly TRBD1 for D (5 bases). V lost 5 bases and J 5 bases, leaving 21 bases between the germline ends. The length of the CDR3 is 15 residues. In germline, CDR1 is GTSNPN, CDR2 SVGIG (reference sequence). CDR3: CAWLGGIGGWTEAFF. The CDR3 nucleotides read TGTGCCTGGCTTGGAGGGATCGGGGGGTGGACTGAAGCTTTCTTT.

This clone has just one count. The gene calls are TRBV29-1 and TRBJ2-3, with 7 bases that match TRBD1. V shed 4 bases, J shed 0 bases, and the junction held 4 bases outside the gene matches. The CDR3 loop spans 14 amino acids. The germline V gene has CDR1 SQVTM and CDR2 ANQGSEA. The CDR3 protein is CSVVDRASTDTQYF. CDR3 in DNA: TGCAGCGTTGTTGACAGGGCCAGCACAGATACGCAGTATTTT.

CDR3 region: CASSSLWGPYEQYF. The CDR3 DNA reads as TGTGCCAGCAGCTCACTTTGGGGGCCCTACGAGCAGTACTTC. The genes are TRBV7-8 and TRBJ2-7; weak D call: TRBD1 (6 bases). The CDR3 is 14 amino acids. The germline CDR1 and CDR2 sequences are SGHVS and FQNEAQ. V shed 4 bases and J shed 2 bases, with 12 bases lying between them.

The V call is TRBV7-2, the J call TRBJ2-5; possible D gene TRBD2, 6 bases. The germline V gene has CDR1 SGHTA and CDR2 FQGNSA. The CDR3 sequence is 14 residues long. V lost 5 bases to trimming and J lost 5 bases, with 15 bases between them. CDR3 protein: CASSPPPGEETQYF. The CDR3 DNA is TGTGCCAGCAGCCCCCCCCCGGGGGAGGAGACCCAGTACTTC.

V usage is TRBV5-1 and J usage is TRBJ2-6; D call uncertain. The CDR3 loop spans 15 amino acids. Germline CDR1 reads SGHRS; CDR2 reads YFSETQ. V dropped 3 bases and J dropped 0 bases, with 7 bases sitting between them. The CDR3 loop is CASSSHISGANVLTF. The CDR3 bases are TGCGCCAGCAGCTCTCACATCTCTGGGGCCAACGTCCTGACTTTC.

The J gene is TRBJ2-3, the V gene TRBV30; D unclear. V was clipped by 5 bases and J by 10 bases, with 16 bases between them. The CDR3 runs to 12 residues. Germline CDR1 GTSNPN, CDR2 SVGIG (reference sequence). CDR3 sequence (DNA): TGTGCCTGGGGTGACTGGGGTGCGTCGCAGTATTTT. It codes for CAWGDWGASQYF.

V gene TRBV5-4 combines with J gene TRBJ2-3; D might be TRBD1 (6 bases). The CDR3 is made up of 15 amino acids. Trimming removed 2 bases at V and 2 bases at J, with 12 bases between. From germline, CDR1 is SGHNT and CDR2 YYREEE (reference sequence). CDR3 nucleotide sequence: TGTGCCAGCAGCTTATGGACAGACCCCACAGATACGCAGTATTTT. Translation gives CASSLWTDPTDTQYF.

This clone has just a few counts. The J gene is TRBJ2-6, the V gene TRBV11-2, with D possibly matching TRBD2 (5 bases). This CDR3 comprises 17 residues. CDR1 and CDR2 from the germline V gene are SGHAT and FQNNGV. V was pared by 3 bases and J by 1 base, with 13 bases between. This CDR3 is CASSFTFRGSGANVLTF. The DNA for the CDR3 is TGTGCCAGCAGCTTTACTTTTCGGGGTTCTGGGGCCAACGTCCTGACTTTC.